Listed below are T cell receptor beta chains from one sample, sequenced in a study of breast tumors, draining lymph nodes, adjacent tissues. TCRdb itself ran the multiplex PCR reads through MiXCR, one entry per CDR3 protein. This table has approximately 210,000 distinct CDR3 sequences, less than 40% appearing once. Sequenced material: axillary lymph node tissue. Every receptor here comes from a female donor with breast cancer. Some clones in this sample may be carry-over from other donors' samples. Both conserved end residues are part of each CDR3. A D gene is named only where the DNA matches it firmly. The size of a clone is reported for some rows only, either as once, few or many, or as a class for expanded clones.

cdr3_length j_call d_call clone_size v_call cdr3_nt cdr3_aa
12 TRBJ2-7 - - TRBV29-1 TGCAGCGTAGTTGGGGAAGCCTACGAGCAGTACTTC CSVVGEAYEQYF
16 TRBJ2-7 TRBD2 - TRBV15 TGTGCCACCAGCAGCTTGGAGCTAGCGGGAGGTTACGAGCAGTACTTC CATSSLELAGGYEQYF
15 TRBJ1-2 - many TRBV24-1 TGTGCCACCAGTGATCCTTGGGGGCACGACTATGGCTACACCTTC CATSDPWGHDYGYTF
16 TRBJ2-2 TRBD1 many TRBV12-5 TGTGCTAGTGGTCCCGCCAGGGGGCCGAACACCGGGGAGCTGTTTTTT CASGPARGPNTGELFF
14 TRBJ2-7 - - TRBV3-1 TGCACCAGCAGCGACACAGGGGAGGCTCGGGAGCAGTACTTC CTSSDTGEAREQYF
21 TRBJ2-3 TRBD2 few TRBV7-3 TGTGCCAGCAGCTTAATCCGCATCCGGGGACTAGCGGGGGGGCGGGGAGATACGCAGTATTTT CASSLIRIRGLAGGRGDTQYF
14 TRBJ2-7 TRBD1 many TRBV5-1 TGCGCCAGCAGCCGAGGCGACAGGGGGCACGAGCAGTACTTC CASSRGDRGHEQYF
11 TRBJ2-1 TRBD2 many TRBV6-1 TGTGCCAGCAGTGTCGCGGGAGGGAAAAATTTC CASSVAGGKNF
17 TRBJ2-2 - many TRBV7-3 TGTGCCAGCAGCCTGACGGACGACTACGTACGGGCCGGGGAGCTGTTTTTT CASSLTDDYVRAGELFF
14 TRBJ1-2 TRBD1 many TRBV29-1 TGCAGCGTTGCCGCCGGGACAGGAAACTATGGCTACACCTTC CSVAAGTGNYGYTF
13 TRBJ1-5 - few TRBV6-1 TGTGCCAGCAGCGACAGTTTTGATCAGCCCCAGCATTTT CASSDSFDQPQHF
11 TRBJ1-4 - - TRBV20-1 TGCAGTGCCTCCGCTTCGGGAAAACTGTTTTTT CSASASGKLFF
15 TRBJ2-3 TRBD2 - TRBV20-1 TGCAGTGCTATAGACTCTAGCGGGAGCACAGATACGCAGTATTTT CSAIDSSGSTDTQYF
13 TRBJ2-7 TRBD2 many TRBV19 TGTGCCAGTAGCGGAGCTAGCGGGGGCGAGCAGTACTTC CASSGASGGEQYF
14 TRBJ2-1 TRBD1 many TRBV19 TGTGCCAGTAGGGGACAGGGTCGAAACAATGAGCAGTTCTTC CASRGQGRNNEQFF
16 TRBJ1-5 - few TRBV6-5 TGTGCCAGCAGTGAATCGCTCGGGGGGGCTAGTCAGCCCCAGCATTTT CASSESLGGASQPQHF
12 TRBJ2-2 - - TRBV6-6 TGTGCCAGCGGGGGTTGGACCGGGGAGCTGTTTTTT CASGGWTGELFF
16 TRBJ2-6 TRBD1 - TRBV5-1 TGCGCCAGCAGCTTACAGGGGGTACTTGGGGCCAACGTCCTGACTTTC CASSLQGVLGANVLTF
14 TRBJ1-4 TRBD1 many TRBV19 TGTGCCAGTAGTACCGGGACAGGTTTTGAAAAACTGTTTTTT CASSTGTGFEKLFF
12 TRBJ2-7 TRBD2 - TRBV2 TGTGCCGGCAGCGGGACTTCCTACGAGCAGTACTTC CAGSGTSYEQYF
23 TRBJ2-1 TRBD1 - TRBV7-3 TGCGCCAGCAGCCAAGAAGAATTCGTTTCGGACAGGGGTCAGCGGCTAAGCTACAATGAGCAGTTCTTC CASSQEEFVSDRGQRLSYNEQFF
14 TRBJ2-5 - many TRBV20-1 TGCAGTGCTAGAGCGGGGGCCGGCGAAGAGACCCAGTACTTC CSARAGAGEETQYF
14 TRBJ2-5 - few TRBV5-1 TGCGCCAGCAGCTTGGGACAGCCCGGGGAGACCCAGTACTTC CASSLGQPGETQYF
15 TRBJ2-1 TRBD1 few TRBV7-3 TGTGCCAGCAGTCGGGACAGGGGCCCCTACAATGAGCAGTTCTTC CASSRDRGPYNEQFF
17 TRBJ1-2 TRBD1 - TRBV24-1 TGTGCCACCAAACTCCGGGACAGGGAGGAAGTCGGCTATGGCTACACCTTC CATKLRDREEVGYGYTF
16 TRBJ2-5 TRBD2 many TRBV15 TGTGCCACCAGCAGAGATCCTAGCGGGAGTGGTGAGACCCAGTACTTC CATSRDPSGSGETQYF
13 TRBJ1-5 - many TRBV15 TGTGCCACCAGCAATTCTGCGAATCAGCCCCAGCATTTT CATSNSANQPQHF
13 TRBJ2-1 - many TRBV4-2 TGTGCCAGCAGCCGAAGATTATTGGATGAGCAGTTCTTC CASSRRLLDEQFF
14 TRBJ1-6 - - TRBV2 TGTGCCAGCAATGAGCCGGGGCTAGGATCACCCCTCCACTTT CASNEPGLGSPLHF
15 TRBJ2-1 TRBD1 many TRBV2 TGTGCCAGCAAAGAGCAGGGGGCGTCCTACAATGAGCAGTTCTTC CASKEQGASYNEQFF
14 TRBJ1-5 - - TRBV20-1 TGCAGTGCTAGGGGTGGGACTAGCGTCGAGACCCAGCATTTT CSARGGTSVETQHF
18 TRBJ2-3 - many TRBV9 TGTGCCAGCAGCGTAGAGCGCGGGACTTCCTCTAGCACAGATACGCAGTATTTT CASSVERGTSSSTDTQYF
16 TRBJ1-2 - once TRBV15 TGTGCCACCAGCAGAGACATTGGACAGACCCGCTATGGCTACACCTTC CATSRDIGQTRYGYTF
12 TRBJ2-3 - many TRBV20-1 TGCAGTGCTAGAGAGATAGCAGATACGCAGTATTTT CSAREIADTQYF
16 TRBJ2-5 TRBD2 many TRBV7-2 TGTGCCAGCAGCTTATTGTTAGCGGGAGGCGGGGAGACCCAGTACTTC CASSLLLAGGGETQYF
14 TRBJ2-5 - many TRBV12-3/TRBV12-4 TGTGCCAGCAGTTTTGGCAGGGGTGGGGAGACCCAGTACTTC CASSFGRGGETQYF
15 TRBJ2-5 TRBD2 - TRBV6-6 TGTGCCAGCAGACTAGCGGGAGGGCCCGGAGAGACCCAGTACTTC CASRLAGGPGETQYF